This T cell receptor (beta chain) appears in the sequencing data of a study of blood T cells in healthy people across ages (dated by TCRdb to the mid-2010s). In the study overall: In model experiments, roughly one uniquely barcoded TCR beta cDNA molecule per two T cells was captured by template switching. Donors were grouped into four age groups: young (average roughly 17 years), middle-aged (under 40), aged (around 62) and long-lived (approximately 78). To avoid experimental bias, donors of different ages were spread randomly across the sequencing lanes. The study measured age-related changes in TCR beta repertoire diversity using deep sequencing normalized with unique cDNA molecular identifiers. For two donors (one aged 18 to 29 and one aged 80 or older), the study analyzed two additional independent replicas of 1 million unique cDNA reads from the same blood draw.

The approximately 41 donors, aged about 6 to 95 years, were systemically healthy Caucasian individuals from Russia. Roughly 9 milliliters of peripheral blood were drawn from each donor into EDTA-treated Vacutainer tubes. Ficoll-Paque density-gradient centrifugation was used to isolate PBMCs, with at least 6.5 million obtained per sample. Trizol reagent was used to extract total RNA from PBMCs, with at least 6 micrograms per sample. For every donor, flow cytometry on a PBMC aliquot measured the percentage of naive CD45RAhigh/CD27high T cells. Overall results and qualifications from the work: Estimates of total diversity based on one million sequenced T cells were regarded as lower bounds and as underestimates. Since profiling was done on bulk unsorted PBMCs, naive and antigen-experienced compartments could not be conclusively compared. Compared with the aged group, the long-lived group had more naive CD4+ T cells, fewer expanded clones and increased TCR diversity, suggesting age selection. Because donor CMV infection status was unknown, age-related changes in expanded clonotypes were potentially confounded. Observed TCR beta diversity per million T cells fell roughly linearly with age, and a significant reduction was already apparent by age around 40. Observed TCR beta diversity correlated strongly with the percentage of naive T cells measured by flow cytometry.

In regard to this clonotype: The antigen it recognizes is unknown. Base-call qualities are not available, and no considerably larger clone is one nucleotide away.

Library construction relied on 5' RACE. The listed sequencing device is Illumina HiSeq 2500. The second PCR ran for roughly 7 to 12 cycles and used a J-beta primer mix along with a sample-barcoded 5' primer. A template-switch 5' adaptor carrying 12 random nucleotides introduced a unique molecular identifier onto each TCR beta cDNA molecule. At least 2.5 million CDR3-containing paired-end reads were obtained from each sample. The Mint cDNA synthesis kit, primed by a TRBC-specific oligonucleotide, was used to synthesize first-strand cDNA from all RNA. Following uracil-DNA glycosylase treatment, a first 18-cycle PCR with universal primers M1SS and BC2_uni_R was performed on all cDNA. Under the source paper's analysis protocol: Normalization of each sample was performed by random selection of 1 million high-quality reads, each carrying a distinct molecular identifier. Reads with shared molecular identifiers were discarded instead of being binned into consensus sequences. MiTCR, set to a Q25 quality threshold and the strictest error-elimination algorithm, was used for CDR3 identification, clonotype clustering and error correction. A nonparametric unseen species model using Euler transformation provided a lower-bound estimate of total TCR beta diversity. TCRdb trimmed the raw reads at Q25, called clones with MiXCR and kept productive beta chains. Identical CDR3 protein sequences are pooled into one entry, listed with their most common genes and DNA. The V and J calls shown here were made by TCRdb, not taken from the authors' results. A total of roughly 2 million distinct CDR3 sequences appear in this sample, roughly 49% of them only once. Less than 2.5% of the sample is held by the ten biggest clonotypes.

The TCR was taken from a woman between 35 and 50 years old in good health. Sequencing was carried out using blood.

The nucleotide sequence reads TGTGCCAGCAGCTTAATATTTGGCCAAGAAGCCTACGAGCAGTACTTC. This gives the protein CASSLIFGQEAYEQYF. The chain is made from TRBV7-2 and TRBJ2-4, with the D gene uncertain. TRBJ2-7 matches the DNA end more closely, so the J call is doubtful. The germline V gene sets CDR1 to SGHTA and CDR2 to FQGNSA. Including the terminal cysteine and phenylalanine, the CDR3 comprises 16 residues. The retained sequence is limited to the CDR3, 48 bases, with the frame set at the first base.